The 20 T cell receptor beta chains listed next were all sequenced from one sample in a study of blood T cell repertoires in COVID-19. Some clones are missing from TCRdb's copy, which holds only in-frame ones; the method was immunoSEQ multiplex PCR. The profile covers approximately 160,000 clones, with about 88% appearing a single time and 0.55% to 0.6% taken by the ten largest. What was sequenced was peripheral blood. These receptors originate from a man aged 55 to 69 with COVID-19, enrolled during active disease.

This clone was seen a single time. The V call is TRBV7-2, the J call TRBJ2-3; D perhaps matches TRBD2 (6 bases). The CDR3 has 14 amino acids. Germline V CDR1 and CDR2: SGHTA, FQGNSA. The V end lost 5 bases, the J end lost 5 bases, and 14 bases lay between the germline ends. The DNA of the CDR3 is TGTGCCAGCAGCCCCGGGAGCTCTTTAGATACGCAGTATTTT. Translation: CASSPGSSLDTQYF.

The rearrangement joins TRBV6-4 to TRBJ2-1; D remains unclear. Germline CDR1 reads MRHNA; CDR2 reads SNTAGT. The CDR3 length is 13 residues. Trimming shortened V by 0 bases and J by 9 bases, and 9 bases separated the two germline ends. The CDR3 DNA reads as TGTGCCAGCAGTGACTCGGCGGTCGGTGAGCAGTTCTTC. The encoded protein is CASSDSAVGEQFF.

The gene calls are TRBV14 and TRBJ1-1, with TRBD1 matching over 8 bases. Germline V gives CDR1 SGHDN, CDR2 FVKESK. This CDR3 is built from 15 residues. Trimming took 3 bases from V and 5 from J; bases not matched to a gene: 8. The CDR3 DNA sequence: TGTGCCAGCAGCCACTTAAGACAGGGGCGGACTGAAGCTTTCTTT. It encodes CASSHLRQGRTEAFF.

As to this clone: The sample has other DNA sequences that encode this CDR3 too. The chain joins TRBV7-2 to TRBJ2-1; 7 bases are a match to TRBD1. CDR3 length equals 14 residues. The germline gives CDR1 SGHTA, CDR2 FQGNSA. V gave up 4 bases and J gave up 4 bases; unmatched junction bases: 4. For the CDR3, the DNA is TGTGCCAGCAGCTCCCGGGACAGTTACAATGAGCAGTTCTTC. Amino acid sequence: CASSSRDSYNEQFF. Variable domain in full (rest from reference TRBV7-2 and TRBJ2-1): GAGVSQSPSNKVTEKGKDVELRCDPISGHTALYWYRQSLGQGLEFLIYFQGNSAPDKSGLPSDRFSAERTGGSVSTLTIQRTQQEDSAVYLCASSSRDSYNEQFFGPGTRLTVL.

The V call is TRBV5-5, the J call TRBJ2-7; perhaps TRBD2 as D (6 bases). Trimming pared 1 base from V and 3 bases from J, leaving 8 bases between. Germline V gene data show CDR1 as SGHKS and CDR2 as YYEKEE (reference sequence). The length of the CDR3 is 13 residues. The CDR3 reads CASSLWRDYEQYF. The CDR3 nucleotides are TGTGCCAGCAGCTTGTGGAGGGACTACGAGCAGTACTTC.

This rearrangement joins TRBV21-1 to TRBJ1-2; no check of the table's D call, TRBD1, against the DNA was made. TRBV21-1 is deemed a pseudogene. This CDR3 contains 15 residues. The CDR3, as DNA: TGTGCCAGCAGTCAACCGGGACAGACAACCTATGGCTACACCTTC. Translation gives CASSQPGQTTYGYTF.

The chain recombines TRBV7-2 with TRBJ1-3; 7 positions match TRBD1. With V trimmed by 5 bases and J by 0 bases, 7 bases remained unmatched. In germline, CDR1 is SGHTA, CDR2 FQGNSA. The CDR3 is made up of 16 amino acids. CDR3 in DNA: TGTGCCAGCAGCACCCCCGGGACAGTCTCTGGAAACACCATATATTTT. It yields the protein CASSTPGTVSGNTIYF.

The V gene is TRBV11-3, the J gene TRBJ2-1; no firm D call. Trimming shortened V by 4 bases and J by 1 base, and 14 bases separated the two germline ends. Germline loops: CDR1 SGHNT, CDR2 YENEEA. This CDR3 is built from 16 residues. The CDR3 DNA reads TGTGCCAGCAGCTGGCCCCGGGTATCGTCCTACAATGAGCAGTTCTTC. This codes for CASSWPRVSSYNEQFF.

This rearrangement joins TRBV3-1 (or the pseudogene TRBV3-2) to TRBJ2-7, with D possibly matching TRBD1 (6 bases). Trimming shortened V by 4 bases and J by 3 bases, and 16 bases separated the two germline ends. The CDR3 loop spans 15 amino acids. Germline-derived CDR1 and CDR2 are LGHDT and YNNKEL (reference sequence). CDR3 loop: CASSRTGSPYYEQYF. DNA for the CDR3: TGTGCCAGCAGCCGAACAGGGTCACCTTACTACGAGCAGTACTTC.

The chain combines TRBV3-1 (or the pseudogene TRBV3-2) with TRBJ2-1; 9 bases match TRBD2. V was clipped by 2 bases and J by 3 bases; unmatched bases: 5. The CDR3 consists of 16 residues. Germline V CDR1 and CDR2: LGHDT, YNNKEL (reference sequence). The CDR3 DNA reads as TGTGCCAGCAGCCAAACTAGAGCGGGGGGCTACAATGAGCAGTTCTTC. Translation: CASSQTRAGGYNEQFF.

The V gene is TRBV27, the J gene TRBJ1-4; possible D gene TRBD1, 6 bases. The CDR3 consists of 12 residues. Germline V gives CDR1 MNHEY, CDR2 SMNVEV (reference sequence). Trimming shortened V by 10 bases and J by 7 bases, and 13 bases separated the two germline ends. The CDR3 nucleotides are TGTGCCAAGGGGGGGTACAGTGAAAAACTGTTTTTT. Protein sequence: CAKGGYSEKLFF. Based on the CDR3 plus reference TRBV27 and TRBJ1-4, the full variable domain is EAQVTQNPRYLITVTGKKLTVTCSQNMNHEYMSWYRQDPGLGLRQIYYSMNVEVTDKGDVPEGYKVSRKEKRNFPLILESPSPNQTSLYFCAKGGYSEKLFFGSGTQLSVL.

The rearrangement links TRBV28 to TRBJ2-3; 14 bases fit TRBD2. The ends lost 2 bases at V and 0 bases at J; junction bases unmatched: 7. Germline CDR1 MDHEN, CDR2 SYDVKM. The CDR3 runs 19 residues. CDR3 DNA sequence: TGTGCCAGCAGTTTAGGACTAGCGGGGGGACGTGCTAGCACAGATACGCAGTATTTT. It encodes CASSLGLAGGRASTDTQYF.

The chain combines TRBV5-6 with TRBJ2-2; 11 nucleotides match TRBD1. V lost 4 bases and J lost 5; bases outside the gene matches: 7. The CDR3 covers 16 residues. The V gene's germline CDR1 is SGHDT and CDR2 YYEEEE. For the CDR3, the DNA is TGTGCCAGCAGCGGAGGACAGGGGGCGATTACCGGGGAGCTGTTTTTT. This encodes CASSGGQGAITGELFF.

This clone has just one count. The gene calls are TRBV29-1 and TRBJ2-3; D gene uncertain. Trimming took 2 bases from V and 5 from J, leaving 14 bases between them. There are 14 residues in the CDR3. The germline V gene has CDR1 SQVTM and CDR2 ANQGSEA. CDR3 in DNA: TGCAGCGTTGAACCTCCTCTGGCGGTAGATACGCAGTATTTT. Translated, it gives CSVEPPLAVDTQYF.

This chain uses TRBV11-3 with TRBJ1-1; 7 nucleotides align to TRBD1. The CDR3 length is 17 residues. From germline, CDR1 is SGHNT and CDR2 YENEEA. V was clipped by 5 bases and J by 4 bases; unmatched bases: 16. CDR3 in DNA: TGTGCCAGCAGCACACCCACGGGACAGCGAGGGATCACTGAAGCTTTCTTT. Amino acids: CASSTPTGQRGITEAFF.

The gene calls are TRBV6-5 and TRBJ1-4; 7 bases line up with TRBD1. Trimming cost V 5 bases and J 3 bases; bases outside gene matches: 3. Per the germline V gene, CDR1 is MNHEY and CDR2 is SVGAGI. The CDR3 extends over 14 amino acids. This CDR3 is CASSPTGPNEKLFF. CDR3 nucleotides: TGTGCCAGCAGTCCGACAGGGCCTAATGAAAAACTGTTTTTT.

The genes are TRBV18 and TRBJ2-7; TRBD1 matches 10 bases. With V trimmed by 3 bases and J by 6 bases, 11 bases remained unmatched. There are 16 residues in the CDR3. Germline values: CDR1 KGHSH, CDR2 LQKENI. The CDR3 coding sequence is TGTGCCAGCTCACCGCGAACGGGACAGGGGCTCGGCGAGCAGTACTTC. It encodes CASSPRTGQGLGEQYF. Full variable domain (rest looked up from reference TRBV18 and TRBJ2-7): NAGVMQNPRHLVRRRGQEARLRCSPMKGHSHVYWYRQLPEEGLKFMVYLQKENIIDESGMPKERFSAEFPKEGPSILRIQQVVRGDSAAYFCASSPRTGQGLGEQYFGPGTRLTVT.

The chain combines TRBV20-1 with TRBJ2-1; TRBD2 aligns across 11 bases. CDR1 and CDR2 from the germline V gene are DFQATT and SNEGSKA (reference sequence). The CDR3 is made up of 14 amino acids. The V gene end was trimmed by 3 bases and the J gene end by 9 bases; junction bases not matched to a gene: 7. The CDR3 loop is CSASFTSGSTEQFF. CDR3 coding DNA: TGCAGTGCTAGTTTTACTAGCGGGAGTACTGAGCAGTTCTTC.

This rearrangement joins TRBV27 to TRBJ1-6; D possibly corresponds to TRBD1 (5 bases). Germline values: CDR1 MNHEY, CDR2 SMNVEV (reference sequence). The CDR3 sequence is 13 residues long. V dropped 2 bases and J dropped 9 bases, with 8 bases sitting between them. In DNA form, the CDR3 reads TGTGCCAGCAGTTTAAGACAGCGTTCACCCCTCCACTTT. It translates to CASSLRQRSPLHF.

V is TRBV6-6 and J is TRBJ2-7, with 7 bases aligning to TRBD2. The V and J ends lost 4 bases and 0 bases, in that order; junction bases with no gene match: 6. The CDR3 loop spans 15 amino acids. The V gene's germline CDR1 is MNHNY and CDR2 SVGAGI (reference sequence). The CDR3 here is CASSSPTGGSYEQYF. The CDR3, as DNA: TGTGCCAGCAGTTCCCCTACGGGGGGCTCCTACGAGCAGTACTTC.